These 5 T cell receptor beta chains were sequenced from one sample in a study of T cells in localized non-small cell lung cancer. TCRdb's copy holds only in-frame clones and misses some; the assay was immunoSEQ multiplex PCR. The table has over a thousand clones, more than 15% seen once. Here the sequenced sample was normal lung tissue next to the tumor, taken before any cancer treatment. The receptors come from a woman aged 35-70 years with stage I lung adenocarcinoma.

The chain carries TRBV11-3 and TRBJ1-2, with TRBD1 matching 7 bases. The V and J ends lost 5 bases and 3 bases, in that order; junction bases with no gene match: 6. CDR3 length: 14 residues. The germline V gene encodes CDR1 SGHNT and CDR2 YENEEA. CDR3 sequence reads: CASSPTGYDYGYTF. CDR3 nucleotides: TGTGCCAGCAGCCCGACAGGGTACGACTATGGCTACACCTTC.

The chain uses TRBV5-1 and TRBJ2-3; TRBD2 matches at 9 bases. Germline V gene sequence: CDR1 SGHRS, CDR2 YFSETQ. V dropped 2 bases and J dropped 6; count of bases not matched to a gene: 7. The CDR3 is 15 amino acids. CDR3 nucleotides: TGCGCCAGCAGCTTAGGGCGGGGGGGTTCCGATACGCAGTATTTT. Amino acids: CASSLGRGGSDTQYF.

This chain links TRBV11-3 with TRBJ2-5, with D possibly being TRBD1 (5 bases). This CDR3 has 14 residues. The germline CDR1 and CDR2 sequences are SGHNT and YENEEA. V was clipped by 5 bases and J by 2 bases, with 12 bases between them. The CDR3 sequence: CASSQRQMQETQYF. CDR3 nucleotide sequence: TGTGCCAGCAGCCAAAGACAGATGCAAGAGACCCAGTACTTC.

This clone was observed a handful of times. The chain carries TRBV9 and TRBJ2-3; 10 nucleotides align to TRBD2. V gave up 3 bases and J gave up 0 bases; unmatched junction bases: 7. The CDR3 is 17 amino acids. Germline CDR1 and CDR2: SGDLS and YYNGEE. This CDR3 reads CASSDRLAGSSTDTQYF. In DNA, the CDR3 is TGTGCCAGCAGCGACCGACTAGCGGGCTCTAGCACAGATACGCAGTATTTT.

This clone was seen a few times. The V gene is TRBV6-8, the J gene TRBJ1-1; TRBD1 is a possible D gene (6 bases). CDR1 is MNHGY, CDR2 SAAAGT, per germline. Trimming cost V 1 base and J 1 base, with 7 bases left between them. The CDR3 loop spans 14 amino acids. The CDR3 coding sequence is TGTGCCAGCAGTTACTTACAGGGGAACACTGAAGCTTTCTTT. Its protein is CASSYLQGNTEAFF.